Each of the 21 T cell receptor beta chains below was sequenced from the same sample in a study of T cells after yellow fever vaccination. TCRdb called the 5' RACE reads again in MiXCR, with one record for every CDR3 protein. The profile shows roughly 65,000 distinct CDR3 sequences, around 6.2% of them singletons. Sequenced here: CD4+ T cells sorted from PBMCs, sampled roughly 15 days after the first yellow fever vaccination. Receptors originate from a man aged 18 to 29 who received the YFV17D yellow fever vaccine.

This clonotype showed up just a few times. The V gene is TRBV19, the J gene TRBJ1-1; a weak D match, TRBD1 (5 bases). The CDR3 consists of 14 residues. Between the trimmed V and J ends, which lost 6 bases and 4 bases, there was a span of 15 bases. Germline V gene lookup returns CDR1 LNHDA and CDR2 SQIVND (reference sequence). This CDR3 reads CASRDAGVSTEAFF. In DNA, the CDR3 is TGTGCCAGTAGGGACGCGGGGGTAAGCACTGAAGCTTTCTTT. The full variable domain, completed using reference TRBV19 and TRBJ1-1, is DGGITQSPKYLFRKEGQNVTLSCEQNLNHDAMYWYRQDPGQGLRLIYYSQIVNDFQKGDIAEGYSVSREKKESFPLTVTSAQKNPTAFYLCASRDAGVSTEAFFGQGTRLTVV.

This clonotype was seen repeatedly, ten times or more. In nucleotides, the CDR3 is TGTGCCAGCAGCCACACCCAAGGGGGCCCCTACGAGCAGTACTTC. Its translation is CASSHTQGGPYEQYF. The chain has TRBV7-2 and TRBJ2-7; TRBD1 agrees at 7 bases. The CDR3 has 15 residues. J was trimmed by 2 bases and V by 5 bases; bases with no gene match: 9. The germline V gene has CDR1 SGHTA and CDR2 FQGNSA.

This clonotype was found many times. The rearrangement links TRBV5-1 to TRBJ2-3; 8 nucleotides match TRBD2. V gave up 0 bases and J gave up 4 bases; unmatched junction bases: 10. Germline lookup yields CDR1 SGHRS and CDR2 YFSETQ. There are 17 residues in the CDR3. CDR3 DNA sequence: TGCGCCAGCAGCTTGGTAATCCCAGCGGGGGACGCAGATACGCAGTATTTT. Translated, it gives CASSLVIPAGDADTQYF. Variable domain in full (rest from reference TRBV5-1 and TRBJ2-3): KAGVTQTPRYLIKTRGQQVTLSCSPISGHRSVSWYQQTPGQGLQFLFEYFSETQRNKGNFPGRFSGRQFSNSRSEMNVSTLELGDSALYLCASSLVIPAGDADTQYFGPGTRLTVL.

This clonotype was observed at least ten times. One end of the junction varies from germline; a read error may be responsible. V and J are TRBV11-2 and TRBJ2-5; D remains unclear. Germline CDR1 reads SGHAT; CDR2 reads FQNNGV. This CDR3 has 13 amino acids. Written as DNA, the CDR3 is TGTGCCAGCAGCCTAGACCTCGAGGAGACCCAGTACTTC. This translates into CASSLDLEETQYF.

This clonotype was detected ten times or more. The gene calls are TRBV9 and TRBJ2-2; 8 bases agree with TRBD2. The CDR3 length is 15 residues. V gave up 3 bases and J gave up 1 base; unmatched junction bases: 2. CDR1 is SGDLS and CDR2 is YYNGEE in the germline V gene. The CDR3 loop reads CASSALAGNTGELFF. The CDR3 DNA sequence: TGTGCCAGCAGCGCCCTAGCGGGGAACACCGGGGAGCTGTTTTTT.

The sample holds many counts of this clonotype. V gene TRBV24-1 combines with J gene TRBJ2-1; the D gene is possibly TRBD2 (5 bases). V was pared by 2 bases and J by 2 bases, with 12 bases between. The germline V gene encodes CDR1 KGHDR and CDR2 SFDVKD. There are 16 residues in the CDR3. CDR3 in DNA: TGTGCCACCAGTGATTCTATGGGGAGCACCTACAATGAGCAGTTCTTC. Its translation: CATSDSMGSTYNEQFF.

This clonotype was counted at least ten times. The CDR3, as DNA: TGCGCCAGCAGCTTGGCCACGAGCTCCTACAATGAGCAGTTCTTC. Residues: CASSLATSSYNEQFF. The genes are TRBV5-1 and TRBJ2-1, with D unclear. The V end lost 0 bases, the J end lost 0 bases, and 7 bases lay between the germline ends. Germline assignment: CDR1 SGHRS and CDR2 YFSETQ. This CDR3 has 15 residues.

This clonotype was seen ten or more times. The CDR3 bases are TGTGCCAGCAGCTATTCAGAACAGGACAATAACTATGGCTACACCTTC. This sequence encodes CASSYSEQDNNYGYTF. The chain employs TRBV11-3 and TRBJ1-2; D may be TRBD1 (5 bases). V dropped 4 bases and J dropped 1 base, with 16 bases sitting between them. The CDR3 loop spans 16 amino acids. In germline, CDR1 is SGHNT, CDR2 YENEEA.

This clonotype has at least ten counts. J is TRBJ2-7 and V is TRBV10-3; 7 nucleotides line up with TRBD2. Germline CDR1 reads ENHRY; CDR2 reads SYGVKD. This CDR3 region has 16 residues. The junction had 11 bases not matched to a gene; V was cut back by 4 bases and J by 2 bases. In DNA, the CDR3 is TGTGCCATCAGTGTTTCCCCCGGGACTACAACCTACGAGCAGTACTTC. Amino acids: CAISVSPGTTTYEQYF.

This clonotype was observed at least ten times. The chain employs TRBV10-3 and TRBJ1-2; TRBD1 might be the D (5 bases). The germline gives CDR1 ENHRY, CDR2 SYGVKD. V was pared by 4 bases and J by 6 bases, with 9 bases between. The CDR3 runs 12 residues. The CDR3 region is CAISARGHGYTF. In DNA, the CDR3 is TGTGCCATCAGTGCTAGGGGACATGGCTACACCTTC.

This clonotype has a count of ten or more. The chain combines TRBV20-1 with TRBJ2-2; TRBD1 agrees at 7 bases. In germline, CDR1 is DFQATT, CDR2 SNEGSKA (reference sequence). The junction had 5 bases not matched to a gene; V was cut back by 2 bases and J by 2 bases. The CDR3 extends over 15 amino acids. CDR3 region: CSARLGTVNTGELFF. The CDR3, as DNA: TGCAGTGCTAGATTGGGGACAGTTAACACCGGGGAGCTGTTTTTT.

This clonotype was found many times. The chain carries TRBV5-5 and TRBJ2-7; D might be TRBD2 (5 bases). V lost 4 bases, J lost 7 bases, and 15 bases lay in between. The germline gives CDR1 SGHKS, CDR2 YYEKEE (reference sequence). The CDR3 extends over 13 amino acids. CDR3 protein: CASSAEWTGEQYV. CDR3 bases: TGTGCCAGCAGCGCCGAGTGGACGGGGGAGCAGTACGTC.

The rearrangement links TRBV5-1 to TRBJ2-6; the D is unclear. The CDR3 sequence is 19 residues long. With 3 bases removed from V and 0 bases from J, the gap between germline ends came to 19 bases. Germline V lookup: CDR1 SGHRS, CDR2 YFSETQ. DNA of the CDR3: TGCGCCAGCAGCTCGCTAAGAGGCCAGGTTTCCTCTGGGGCCAACGTCCTGACTTTC. Translation gives CASSSLRGQVSSGANVLTF.

This clonotype was seen many times. For the CDR3, the DNA is TGTGCCAGCAGCCCCCGGGCCAGGCCCGGGGAGCTGTTTTTT. Its translation is CASSPRARPGELFF. V usage is TRBV7-6 and J usage is TRBJ2-2, with D hard to call. Germline values: CDR1 SGHVS, CDR2 FNYEAQ. Trimming cost V 5 bases and J 6 bases, with 13 bases left between them. This CDR3 has 14 residues.

This clonotype was recorded many times. This chain's CDR3 is CASSSGQARGNIQYF. The CDR3 nucleotides read TGTGCCAGCAGCTCCGGACAGGCGAGGGGGAACATTCAGTACTTC. V and J are TRBV12-3 or TRBV12-4 and TRBJ2-4; 7 nucleotides agree with TRBD1. The CDR3 covers 15 residues. The junction had 12 bases not matched to a gene; V was cut back by 6 bases and J by 7 bases.

V gene TRBV5-4 combines with J gene TRBJ2-1; D remains unclear. CDR1 and CDR2 from the germline V gene are SGHNT and YYREEE (reference sequence). This CDR3 has 18 residues. The ends were cut back, 4 bases at V and 7 bases at J, with 27 bases in the middle. CDR3 bases: TGTGCCAGCAGCCCCCAAAGGGCAACAATAGAGAAGTTGAATGAGCAGTTCTTC. It is translated as CASSPQRATIEKLNEQFF.

Many counts were recorded for this clonotype. The rearrangement links TRBV10-1 to TRBJ2-1; D perhaps matches TRBD1 (6 bases). This CDR3 has 17 amino acids. V lost 5 bases, J lost 0 bases, and 17 bases lay in between. Per the germline V gene, CDR1 is WNHNN and CDR2 is SYGVQD (reference sequence). CDR3 sequence: CASSQSPGHSSYNEQFF. CDR3 DNA sequence: TGCGCCAGCAGTCAATCTCCGGGACATAGCTCCTACAATGAGCAGTTCTTC.

Ten or more counts support this clonotype. The J gene is TRBJ2-1, the V gene TRBV9; tentative D call: TRBD1 (6 bases). The V end was cut by 0 bases, the J end by 2 bases, with 9 bases between. The CDR3 is 15 amino acids. CDR1 is SGDLS and CDR2 is YYNGEE in the germline V gene. The CDR3 region has the DNA TGTGCCAGCAGCGTAGATACAGGGACCTACAATGAGCAGTTCTTC. It yields the protein CASSVDTGTYNEQFF. Combining the CDR3 with reference TRBV9 and TRBJ2-1 gives the whole variable domain DSGVTQTPKHLITATGQRVTLRCSPRSGDLSVYWYQQSLDQGLQFLIQYYNGEERAKGNILERFSAQQFPDLHSELNLSSLELGDSALYFCASSVDTGTYNEQFFGPGTRLTVL.

In this sample, this clonotype turned up many times. V usage is TRBV7-8 and J usage is TRBJ2-7, with 9 bases aligning to TRBD1. CDR3 size: 15 residues. The junction had 6 bases not matched to a gene; V was cut back by 5 bases and J by 1 base. Germline CDR1 SGHVS, CDR2 FQNEAQ. This chain's CDR3 is CASSPRDRESYEQYF. In DNA form, the CDR3 reads TGTGCCAGCAGCCCCCGGGACAGGGAATCCTACGAGCAGTACTTC.

About this clonotype itself: One end of the junction is discordant with germline, which a read error may explain. This chain links TRBV19 with TRBJ2-1, with TRBD1 as a possible D gene (5 bases). This CDR3 region has 12 residues. CDR1 and CDR2 (germline): LNHDA, SQIVND (reference sequence). The CDR3 is CASSNTLGAPFF. For the CDR3, the DNA is TGTGCGAGTAGTAATACTCTAGGGGCTCCGTTCTTC. Full variable domain (missing parts from reference TRBV19 and TRBJ2-1): DGGITQSPKYLFRKEGQNVTLSCEQNLNHDAMYWYRQDPGQGLRLIYYSQIVNDFQKGDIAEGYSVSREKKESFPLTVTSAQKNPTAFYLCASSNTLGAPFFGPGTRLTVL.

This clonotype came up many times. V gene TRBV29-1 combines with J gene TRBJ2-5, with TRBD1 as a possible D gene (6 bases). From germline, CDR1 is SQVTM and CDR2 ANQGSEA. The germline V and J ends were trimmed by 7 bases and 2 bases, with 17 bases remaining between them. The CDR3 length is 14 residues. This CDR3 reads CSARGQRDQETQYF. The CDR3 region has the DNA TGCAGCGCTCGAGGACAGAGAGATCAAGAGACCCAGTACTTC. Drawing the rest from reference TRBV29-1 and TRBJ2-5, the complete variable domain is SAVISQKPSRDICQRGTSLTIQCQVDSQVTMMFWYRQQPGQSLTLIATANQGSEATYESGFVIDKFPISRPNLTFSTLTVSNMSPEDSSIYLCSARGQRDQETQYFGPGTRLLVL.